Listed below are T cell receptor beta chains from one sample, sequenced in a study of blood T cell repertoires in COVID-19. Method: immunoSEQ multiplex PCR; TCRdb's copy keeps in-frame clones and lacks some. The sample includes 200,000 to 250,000 clones, around 83% of them seen just once. Sequencing input: peripheral blood. The source is a woman in her forties or fifties with acute or convalescent COVID-19. CDR3s include the opening cysteine and the closing phenylalanine or tryptophan. A D gene is named only where the DNA matches it firmly. Some rows mark clone size as missing; the rest say once, few, many or name a class of expanded clone.

v_call	d_call	clone_size	j_call	cdr3_nt	cdr3_aa
TRBV10-3	-	-	TRBJ2-5	TGTGCCATCAAGGAGCAGGGTGAGACCCAGTACTTC	CAIKEQGETQYF
TRBV12-3/TRBV12-4	TRBD1	once	TRBJ1-2	TGTGCCAGCAGGAGACAGGGCTATGGCTACACCTTC	CASRRQGYGYTF
TRBV29-1	TRBD2	-	TRBJ2-1	TGCAGCGTGGAGACTAGCGGGAAAGAGTACAATGAGCAGTTCTTC	CSVETSGKEYNEQFF
TRBV6-5	-	-	TRBJ2-4	TGTGCCAGCACCAAGGCCAAGGGAGACATTCAGTACTTC	CASTKAKGDIQYF
TRBV15	-	-	TRBJ1-5	TGTGCCACCAGCAGAGATCGTCTGTCCAGCAATCAGCCCCAGCATTTT	CATSRDRLSSNQPQHF
TRBV4-1	-	-	TRBJ2-7	TGCGCCAGCAGCCAAGATTTCACTCGTCCGCAGCAGTACTTC	CASSQDFTRPQQYF
TRBV7-9	TRBD1	-	TRBJ2-5	TGTGCCAGCCGACTGCTGGGACAGGCACAAGAGACCCAGTACTTC	CASRLLGQAQETQYF
TRBV4-2	-	-	TRBJ2-7	TGTGCCAGCAGCCGAGGGACAACTTCCTACGAGCAGTACTTC	CASSRGTTSYEQYF
TRBV3-1/TRBV3-2	-	-	TRBJ1-6	TGTGCCAGCACAACAGGGAATTCACCCCTCCACTTT	CASTTGNSPLHF
TRBV9	-	once	TRBJ2-2	TGTGCCAGCAGCTTCGTGCCGGACACCGGGGAGCTGTTTTTT	CASSFVPDTGELFF
TRBV28	-	-	TRBJ2-1	TGTGCCAGCATCCCAGGTAGTATGGCCAATGAGCAGTTCTTC	CASIPGSMANEQFF
TRBV3-1/TRBV3-2	TRBD2	few	TRBJ2-1	TGTGCCAGCAGCCCGACTAGCGGGGCCAACAATGAGCAGTTCTTC	CASSPTSGANNEQFF
TRBV6-5	-	-	TRBJ1-1	TGTGCCAGCAGTTCAGGGATGATAGTGTACACTGAAGCTTTCTTT	CASSSGMIVYTEAFF
TRBV20-1	-	-	TRBJ1-5	TGCAGTGCCAAAGGCGGTCAGCCCCAGCATTTT	CSAKGGQPQHF